The source of this T cell receptor beta chain is a study of T cell responses to AZD1222 COVID-19 vaccine (dated by TCRdb to 2020 to 2022). With regard to the full study: A total of approximately 240 trial participants underwent TCR sequencing, of whom 200 to 220 received two doses of AZD1222 and some 25 received two doses of the MenACWY control vaccine. Trial participants were enrolled into age subgroups of 18-55, 56-69 and 70-plus years, which contained approximately 150, 28 and 58 TCR-sequenced participants, respectively. What the study reported, not specific to this receptor: The whole spike protein was spanned by vaccine-associated CD4 TCRs, and dominant responses were seen in regions 160-218 and 743-854. Reportedly, close to half of the unique spike-specific TCRs recognized epitopes lying outside the regions that are mutated in the B.1.351 and B.1.1.7 variants. Only a handful of AZD1222 recipients were SARS-CoV-2 seropositive at baseline, limiting conclusions about previously exposed vaccinees. After two AZD1222 doses, both the breadth and the depth of spike-specific TCRs were significantly higher than at day 0 and than in MenACWY recipients. Participants were mostly white British and included more females than males, and it was suggested by the authors that clonal diversity may have been underestimated. The 56-69-year group was small, and its depth increase did not reach significance, likely because of low power. No day 14 peak-response samples were available, so repertoires were characterized only after the peak T cell response.

Including cysteine and phenylalanine, the CDR3 has 14 amino acids. Only the CDR3 portion is preserved as DNA: 42 bases, with reading frame beginning at the first base. At the junction V is shortened by 0 bases and J by 5 bases, with 11 bases in between. CDR1 and CDR2 are drawn from the germline V gene (reference sequence): LGHDT, YNNKEL. The CDR3 regions of human TCRbeta chains were subjected to immunosequencing. The authors' pipeline ran thus. TCRs in the repertoires were compared against a reference library of SARS-CoV-2-specific TCRs that had been generated with the MIRA antigen-specificity platform. Breadth was defined as the fraction of unique TCRs that were SARS-CoV-2-associated. Depth was defined as the fraction of total T cells that were SARS-CoV-2-associated. Using the MIRA data, each spike-specific TCR was mapped to the spike region that the TCR reacts to and placed in a CD4 or CD8 class. Log10-transformed breadth and depth values were compared by one-way ANOVA with Sidak's multiple comparisons tests. TCRdb provides this immuneACCESS table in a form limited to in-frame rearrangements. Some clones are lacking; in checked studies, under half of them reflect an unresolved V gene, and why the rest are absent is not known. The V and J calls and clone size are taken from that table; D and trimming were inferred from the DNA. The sample yields 80,000 to 90,000 clones; over 75% were counted once. The ten largest account for approximately 5% of the sample.

On this clone itself: The antigen it recognizes is unknown. The sample holds no much larger clone one base away, and base qualities are not on file.

The time point label, as the study defines it: about 28 days (+/-7) after the second vaccine dose. AZD1222 recipients whose second dose came at about 4 weeks and those whose second dose came at about 12 weeks were combined into one group, since spike-specific TCR depth and breadth did not differ between the two schedules. Vaccinee samples were obtained from the UK trials COV001 and COV002, which included a single-blind randomized controlled phase 2/3 trial of AZD1222 (ChAdOx1 nCoV-19) in healthy adults. For TCRbeta chain sequencing, PBMC samples were collected from trial participants at day 0 and at day 28 after the second dose.

The input for sequencing was peripheral blood, taken 28 days after the second AZD1222 dose. The rearranged segments are TRBV3-1 (or the pseudogene TRBV3-2) and TRBJ2-7, with no confident D gene call. This receptor was identified in an adult who received the AZD1222 COVID-19 vaccine. This receptor has the CDR3 CASSQDPASNEQYF. The DNA sequence is as follows: TGTGCCAGCAGCCAAGACCCTGCATCCAACGAGCAGTACTTC.